These 17 T cell receptor beta chains were sequenced from one sample in a study of blood T cell repertoires in COVID-19. Produced via immunoSEQ multiplex PCR; TCRdb's table is partial and in-frame only. The sample holds tens of thousands of clones; about four fifths are singletons and the top ten take around 4.8%. Sequencing was carried out using peripheral blood. Receptor source: an elderly man with COVID-19, enrolled during active disease.

This clone is deemed medium-sized (0.01 to 0.1%). The gene calls are TRBV27 and TRBJ1-3; no definite D call. This CDR3 is built from 14 residues. V lost 5 bases to trimming and J lost 1 base, with 9 bases between them. Germline V gene sequence: CDR1 MNHEY, CDR2 SMNVEV (reference sequence). The CDR3 protein is CASSITRSGNTIYF. CDR3 DNA: TGTGCCAGCAGTATCACACGATCTGGAAACACCATATATTTT.

The V call is TRBV6-4, the J call TRBJ1-1; D remains ambiguous. Per the germline V gene, CDR1 is MRHNA and CDR2 is SNTAGT. Trimming shortened V by 5 bases and J by 1 base, and 8 bases separated the two germline ends. This CDR3 is built from 13 residues. DNA of the CDR3: TGTGCCAGCAGTTTGCAGGAGAACACTGAAGCTTTCTTT. Residues: CASSLQENTEAFF.

The genes are TRBV4-3 and TRBJ1-6; possibly TRBD1 for D (5 bases). V lost 2 bases and J 8 bases, leaving 16 bases between the germline ends. The CDR3 consists of 16 residues. Looked up from germline, CDR1 is LGHNA and CDR2 is YSLEER. CDR3 amino acids: CASSQSYLTDYSPLHF. CDR3 sequence (DNA): TGCGCCAGCAGCCAATCCTATTTGACAGACTATTCACCCCTCCACTTT.

The rearrangement links TRBV19 to TRBJ2-7, with TRBD2 matching over 9 bases. The CDR3 length is 14 residues. Germline CDR1 LNHDA, CDR2 SQIVND (reference sequence). J was trimmed by 6 bases and V by 5 bases; bases with no gene match: 8. The CDR3 loop is CASSATGTSSEQYF. The CDR3 DNA reads as TGTGCCAGTAGTGCGACCGGGACTAGCAGCGAGCAGTACTTC.

This sequence joins TRBV6-4 and TRBJ1-4, with TRBD1 identical over 8 bases. The CDR3 is 13 residues long. Trimming at V came to 11 bases and at J to 8 bases, leaving 10 bases not matched to a gene. Per germline, CDR1 MRHNA and CDR2 SNTAGT. CDR3 nucleotide sequence: TGTGCCGGACAGGGTCGTTTCGGGGAAAAACTGTTTTTT. This translates into CAGQGRFGEKLFF.

The chain couples TRBV9 to TRBJ1-4, with TRBD1 matching 9 bases. The CDR3 is 16 residues long. V lost 0 bases, J lost 7 bases, and 7 bases stayed unmatched. CDR1 is SGDLS, CDR2 YYNGEE, per germline. CDR3 DNA: TGTGCCAGCAGCGTAGAGGGACAGGGTTTCGGTGAAAAACTGTTTTTT. It yields the protein CASSVEGQGFGEKLFF.

This sequence joins TRBV10-3 and TRBJ2-7, with D maybe TRBD1 (5 bases). CDR1 is ENHRY and CDR2 is SYGVKD in the germline V gene. The CDR3 is made up of 17 amino acids. V gave up 2 bases and J gave up 3 bases, with 20 bases separating them. The CDR3 bases are TGTGCCATCAGTGAGCCTGGTGGGGCAGGGATGGGCTACGAGCAGTACTTC. This codes for CAISEPGGAGMGYEQYF.

The rearrangement joins TRBV11-3 to TRBJ2-5; 12 nucleotides match TRBD2. This CDR3 has 16 residues. The trim removed 4 bases at V and 5 bases at J, leaving 8 bases unmatched. Per the germline V gene, CDR1 is SGHNT and CDR2 is YENEEA. The CDR3 protein is CASSSGLAGSRETQYF. The CDR3 bases are TGTGCCAGCAGCTCCGGACTAGCGGGGTCCCGCGAGACCCAGTACTTC.

V and J are TRBV2 and TRBJ2-3, with 10 bases identical to TRBD2. V gave up 7 bases and J gave up 2 bases; unmatched junction bases: 6. Germline values: CDR1 SNHLY, CDR2 FYNNEI. This CDR3 region has 15 residues. The CDR3 DNA sequence: TGTGCCAGCACAGGGCTAGCGGGAGACACAGATACGCAGTATTTT. This gives the protein CASTGLAGDTDTQYF.

The chain employs TRBV6-5 and TRBJ2-1, with 9 bases aligning to TRBD1. The CDR3 sequence is 15 residues long. Trimming cost V 5 bases and J 9 bases; bases outside gene matches: 11. Germline values: CDR1 MNHEY, CDR2 SVGAGI. CDR3 bases: TGTGCCAGCAGTAACGACAGGGGGTGGTCGGGTGAGCAGTTCTTC. Its protein is CASSNDRGWSGEQFF.

The count of this clone is one. The J gene is TRBJ1-2, the V gene TRBV19; no reliable D call. V dropped 6 bases and J dropped 4 bases, with 15 bases sitting between them. The CDR3 covers 14 residues. Germline-derived CDR1 and CDR2 are LNHDA and SQIVND (reference sequence). The CDR3, as DNA: TGTGCCAGTAGACCTCTGGCGGCCCCCTATGGCTACACCTTC. This gives the protein CASRPLAAPYGYTF. The full variable domain, its missing parts supplied by reference TRBV19 and TRBJ1-2, is DGGITQSPKYLFRKEGQNVTLSCEQNLNHDAMYWYRQDPGQGLRLIYYSQIVNDFQKGDIAEGYSVSREKKESFPLTVTSAQKNPTAFYLCASRPLAAPYGYTFGSGTRLTVV.

The chain has TRBV6-4 and TRBJ2-7; 9 bases are shared with TRBD1. The germline gives CDR1 MRHNA, CDR2 SNTAGT. The length of the CDR3 is 14 residues. J lost 5 bases, V lost 6 bases, and 8 bases had no gene match. The CDR3, as DNA: TGTGCCAGCAGGAAAGAACAGGGGGCCCACGAGCAGTACTTC. It is translated as CASRKEQGAHEQYF.

The V gene is TRBV10-1, the J gene TRBJ2-4; tentative D call: TRBD1 (5 bases). Trimming shortened V by 2 bases and J by 7 bases, and 6 bases separated the two germline ends. Germline lookup yields CDR1 WNHNN and CDR2 SYGVQD (reference sequence). CDR3 length equals 12 residues. As DNA, the CDR3 is TGCGCCAGCAGTGAGGCAGGGAACATTCAGTACTTC. It is translated as CASSEAGNIQYF.

The chain links TRBV10-3 to TRBJ1-1; possible D gene TRBD1, 5 bases. CDR3 size: 12 residues. Looked up from germline, CDR1 is ENHRY and CDR2 is SYGVKD. Trimming removed 0 bases at V and 8 bases at J, with 7 bases between. This CDR3 reads CAISESRTEAFF. For the CDR3, the DNA is TGTGCCATCAGTGAGTCCAGGACAGAAGCTTTCTTT.

This clone was found many times. The chain has TRBV24-1 and TRBJ2-3, with D maybe TRBD1 (5 bases). The CDR3 is 15 residues long. Germline V gene sequence: CDR1 KGHDR, CDR2 SFDVKD. Trimming removed 0 bases at V and 2 bases at J, with 8 bases between. CDR3: CATSDLRGFTDTQYF. DNA for the CDR3: TGTGCCACCAGTGATTTGAGGGGCTTCACAGATACGCAGTATTTT.

The sample holds a few counts of this clone. V is TRBV11-3 and J is TRBJ2-2; no clear D. The V end lost 5 bases, the J end lost 6 bases, and 7 bases lay between the germline ends. The CDR3 covers 12 residues. Germline lookup yields CDR1 SGHNT and CDR2 YENEEA. The CDR3 loop is CASSHPAGELFF. The CDR3, as DNA: TGTGCCAGCAGCCACCCGGCCGGGGAGCTGTTTTTT.

The rearrangement links TRBV5-1 to TRBJ2-7, with 7 positions matching TRBD2. The CDR3 runs to 15 residues. Germline V CDR1 and CDR2: SGHRS, YFSETQ. J was trimmed by 3 bases and V by 4 bases; bases with no gene match: 10. CDR3 nucleotide sequence: TGCGCCAGCAGCCCACGGACTAGAAGCGACTACGAGCAGTACTTC. Translated, it gives CASSPRTRSDYEQYF.